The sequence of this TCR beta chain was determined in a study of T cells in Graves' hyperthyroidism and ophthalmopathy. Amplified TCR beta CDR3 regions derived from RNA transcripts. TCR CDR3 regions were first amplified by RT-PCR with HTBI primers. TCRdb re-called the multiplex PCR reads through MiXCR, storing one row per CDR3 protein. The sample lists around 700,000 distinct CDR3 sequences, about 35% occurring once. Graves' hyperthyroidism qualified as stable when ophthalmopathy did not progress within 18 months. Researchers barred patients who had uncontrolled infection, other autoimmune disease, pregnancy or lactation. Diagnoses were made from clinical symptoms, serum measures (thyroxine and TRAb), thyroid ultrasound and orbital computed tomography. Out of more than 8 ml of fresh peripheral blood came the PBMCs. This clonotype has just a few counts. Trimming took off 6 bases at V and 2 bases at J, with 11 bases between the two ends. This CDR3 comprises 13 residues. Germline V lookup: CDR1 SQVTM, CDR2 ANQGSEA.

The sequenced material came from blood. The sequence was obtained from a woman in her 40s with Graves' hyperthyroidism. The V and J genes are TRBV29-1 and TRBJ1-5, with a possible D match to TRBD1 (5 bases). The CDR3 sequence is CSVLIGGNQPQHF. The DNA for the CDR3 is TGCAGCGTGCTAATAGGGGGCAATCAGCCCCAGCATTTT.